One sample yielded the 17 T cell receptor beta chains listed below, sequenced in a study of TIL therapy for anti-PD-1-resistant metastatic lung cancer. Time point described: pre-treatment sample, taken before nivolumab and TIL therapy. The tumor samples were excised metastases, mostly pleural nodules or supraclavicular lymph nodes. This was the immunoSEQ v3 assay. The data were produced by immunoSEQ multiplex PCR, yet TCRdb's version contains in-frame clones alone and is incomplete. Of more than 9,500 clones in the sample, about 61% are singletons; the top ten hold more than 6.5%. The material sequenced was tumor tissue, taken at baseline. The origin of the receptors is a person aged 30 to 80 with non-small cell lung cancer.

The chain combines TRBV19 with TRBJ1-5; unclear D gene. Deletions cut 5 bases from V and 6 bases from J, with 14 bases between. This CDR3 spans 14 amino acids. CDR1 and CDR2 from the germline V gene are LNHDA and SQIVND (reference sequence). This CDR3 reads CASSGGRDTQPQHF. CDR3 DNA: TGTGCCAGTAGTGGAGGGAGGGATACTCAGCCCCAGCATTTT.

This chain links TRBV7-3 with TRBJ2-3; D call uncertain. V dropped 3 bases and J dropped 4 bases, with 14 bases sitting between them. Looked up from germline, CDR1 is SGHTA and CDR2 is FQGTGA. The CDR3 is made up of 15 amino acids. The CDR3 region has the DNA TGTGCCAGCAGCTTTTCCCCTGGATTGTCAGATACGCAGTATTTT. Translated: CASSFSPGLSDTQYF.

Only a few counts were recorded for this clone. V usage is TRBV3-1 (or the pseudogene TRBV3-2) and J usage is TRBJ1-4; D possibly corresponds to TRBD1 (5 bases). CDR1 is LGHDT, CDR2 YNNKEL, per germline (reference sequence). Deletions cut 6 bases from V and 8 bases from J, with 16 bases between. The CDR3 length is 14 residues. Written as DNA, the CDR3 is TGTGCCAGCAGTCAGGGACTCCGCCCAGAAAAACTGTTTTTT. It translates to CASSQGLRPEKLFF.

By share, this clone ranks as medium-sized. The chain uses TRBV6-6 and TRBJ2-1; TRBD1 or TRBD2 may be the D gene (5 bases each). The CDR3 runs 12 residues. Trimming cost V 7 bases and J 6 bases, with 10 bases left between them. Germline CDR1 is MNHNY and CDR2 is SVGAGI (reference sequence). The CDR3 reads CASTHGGNEQFF. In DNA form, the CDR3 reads TGTGCCAGCACCCATGGGGGCAATGAGCAGTTCTTC.

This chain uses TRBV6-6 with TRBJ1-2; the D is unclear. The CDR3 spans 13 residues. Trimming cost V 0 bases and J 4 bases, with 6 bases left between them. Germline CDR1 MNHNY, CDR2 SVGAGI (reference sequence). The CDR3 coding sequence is TGTGCCAGCAGTTACTCCTACAGCTATGGCTACACCTTC. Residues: CASSYSYSYGYTF.

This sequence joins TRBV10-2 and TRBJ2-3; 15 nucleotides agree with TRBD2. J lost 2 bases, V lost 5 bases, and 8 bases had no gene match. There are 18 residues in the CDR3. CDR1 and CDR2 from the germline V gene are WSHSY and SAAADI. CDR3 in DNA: TGCGCCAGCAGTAGGACTAGCGGGGGGGCGGTCCCCACAGATACGCAGTATTTT. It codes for CASSRTSGGAVPTDTQYF.

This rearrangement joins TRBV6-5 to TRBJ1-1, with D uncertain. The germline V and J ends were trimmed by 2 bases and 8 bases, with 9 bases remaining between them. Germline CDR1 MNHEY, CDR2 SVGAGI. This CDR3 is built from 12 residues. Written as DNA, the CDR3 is TGTGCCAGCAGTTACCCTTGGGCGGAAGCTTTCTTT. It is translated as CASSYPWAEAFF.

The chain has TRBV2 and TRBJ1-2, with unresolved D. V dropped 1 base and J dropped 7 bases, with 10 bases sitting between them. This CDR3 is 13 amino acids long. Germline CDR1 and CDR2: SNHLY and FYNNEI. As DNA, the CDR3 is TGTGCCAGCAGTGAAGTCCAGGTCGGTGGCTACACCTTC. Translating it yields CASSEVQVGGYTF.

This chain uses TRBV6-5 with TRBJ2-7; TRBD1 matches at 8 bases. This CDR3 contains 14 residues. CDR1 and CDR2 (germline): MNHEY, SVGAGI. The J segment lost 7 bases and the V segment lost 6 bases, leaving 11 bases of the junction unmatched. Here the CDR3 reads CASSTRGRGGEQYF. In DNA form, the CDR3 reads TGTGCCAGCAGCACCAGGGGGCGGGGTGGGGAGCAGTACTTC.

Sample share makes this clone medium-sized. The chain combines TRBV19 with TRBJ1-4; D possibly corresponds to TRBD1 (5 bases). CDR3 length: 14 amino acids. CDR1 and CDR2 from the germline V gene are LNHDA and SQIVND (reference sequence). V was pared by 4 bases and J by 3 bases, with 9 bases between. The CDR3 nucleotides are TGTGCCAGTAGTAGCAGGGCTTCTAATGAAAAACTGTTTTTT. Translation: CASSSRASNEKLFF.

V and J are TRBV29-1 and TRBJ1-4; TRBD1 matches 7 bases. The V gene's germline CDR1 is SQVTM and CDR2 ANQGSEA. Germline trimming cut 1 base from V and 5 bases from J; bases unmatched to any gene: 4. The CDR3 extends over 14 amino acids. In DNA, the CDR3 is TGCAGCGTTGAAGTCCGGGACAGAAATGAAAAACTGTTTTTT. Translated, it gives CSVEVRDRNEKLFF.

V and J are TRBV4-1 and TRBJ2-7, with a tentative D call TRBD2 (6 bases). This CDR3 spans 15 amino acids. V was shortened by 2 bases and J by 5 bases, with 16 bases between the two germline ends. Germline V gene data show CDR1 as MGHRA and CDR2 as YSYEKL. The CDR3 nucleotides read TGCGCCAGCAGCCAAAGACTAGAAGCCGGTGACGAGCAGTACTTC. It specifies CASSQRLEAGDEQYF.

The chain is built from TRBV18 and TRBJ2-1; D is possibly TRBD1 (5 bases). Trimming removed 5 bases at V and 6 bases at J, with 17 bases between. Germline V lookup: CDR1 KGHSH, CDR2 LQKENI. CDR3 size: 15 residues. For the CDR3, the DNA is TGTGCCAGCTCAACCCCCGGACAACGCCTCAATGAGCAGTTCTTC. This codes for CASSTPGQRLNEQFF.

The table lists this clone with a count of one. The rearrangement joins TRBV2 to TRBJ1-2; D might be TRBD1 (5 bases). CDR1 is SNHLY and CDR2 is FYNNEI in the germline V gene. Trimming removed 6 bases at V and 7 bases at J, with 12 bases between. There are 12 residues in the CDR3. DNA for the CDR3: TGTGCCAGCAGCCCGGGGCTTAGTGGCTACACCTTC. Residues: CASSPGLSGYTF.

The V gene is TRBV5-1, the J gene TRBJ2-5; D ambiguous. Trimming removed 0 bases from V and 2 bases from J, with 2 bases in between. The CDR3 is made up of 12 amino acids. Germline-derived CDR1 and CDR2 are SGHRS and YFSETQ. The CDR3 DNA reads TGCGCCAGCAGCTTGGAACAAGAGACCCAGTACTTC. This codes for CASSLEQETQYF.

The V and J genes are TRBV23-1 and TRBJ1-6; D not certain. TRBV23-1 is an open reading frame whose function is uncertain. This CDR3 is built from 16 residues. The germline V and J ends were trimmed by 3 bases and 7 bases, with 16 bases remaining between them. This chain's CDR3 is CASSHHSGQLNSPLHF. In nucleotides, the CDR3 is TGCGCCAGCAGTCACCACAGTGGGCAATTGAATTCACCCCTCCACTTT.

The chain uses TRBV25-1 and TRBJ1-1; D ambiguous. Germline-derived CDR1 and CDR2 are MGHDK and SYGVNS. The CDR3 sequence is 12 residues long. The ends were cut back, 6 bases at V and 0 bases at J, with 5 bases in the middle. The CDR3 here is CASSSMNTEAFF. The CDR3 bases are TGTGCCAGCAGCTCAATGAACACTGAAGCTTTCTTT.